Listed here are 23 T cell receptor beta chains from one sample, sequenced in a study of cytomegalovirus exposure and HLA in healthy donors. The PCR contained 60 Vbeta and 13 Jbeta primers. The table came from immunoSEQ multiplex PCR; TCRdb's copy has only in-frame clones and leaves some out. The sample contains roughly 140,000 clones, approximately 79% of which appear only once. The sequenced sample consisted of PBMCs. Receptors originate from a woman aged 40 to 49 in good health and CMV-seropositive.

Only a few counts were recorded for this clone. This sequence joins TRBV13 and TRBJ2-3; 10 positions match TRBD2. The CDR3 runs 17 residues. CDR1 PRHDT and CDR2 FYEKMQ come from the germline V gene (reference sequence). Trimming took 2 bases from V and 0 from J; bases not matched to a gene: 5. The CDR3 here is CASSLLAGGPSTDTQYF. In DNA, the CDR3 is TGTGCCAGCAGCTTATTAGCGGGGGGCCCTAGCACAGATACGCAGTATTTT.

This chain joins TRBV5-4 and TRBJ2-7, with D maybe TRBD1 (5 bases). The CDR3 loop spans 14 amino acids. The ends were cut back, 0 bases at V and 0 bases at J, with 7 bases in the middle. CDR1 SGHNT and CDR2 YYREEE come from the germline V gene (reference sequence). CDR3 bases: TGTGCCAGCAGCTTGGCAGGGAACTCCTACGAGCAGTACTTC. Translated, it gives CASSLAGNSYEQYF.

This clone was seen only once. This sequence joins TRBV9 and TRBJ2-3; D gene ambiguous. Germline V CDR1 and CDR2: SGDLS, YYNGEE. This CDR3 is 16 amino acids long. The V end lost 0 bases, the J end lost 2 bases, and 13 bases lay between the germline ends. The DNA of the CDR3 is TGTGCCAGCAGCGTAGGATCGGTGGGCCCCACAGATACGCAGTATTTT. It specifies CASSVGSVGPTDTQYF.

The chain couples TRBV28 to TRBJ1-4, with D perhaps TRBD1 (5 bases). V was cut by 2 bases and J by 4 bases, with 8 bases left in between. The CDR3 is made up of 14 amino acids. Germline-derived CDR1 and CDR2 are MDHEN and SYDVKM. The CDR3 DNA sequence: TGTGCCAGCAGTTTAGGAGGGGTTAATGAAAAACTGTTTTTT. It yields the protein CASSLGGVNEKLFF.

The chain couples TRBV11-2 to TRBJ1-2, with D possibly TRBD1 on 6 matching bases. Germline assignment: CDR1 SGHAT and CDR2 FQNNGV. CDR3 length: 14 amino acids. V was shortened by 5 bases and J by 3 bases, with 13 bases between the two germline ends. DNA for the CDR3: TGTGCCAGCAGCGCCCAGGGGCTGGACTATGGCTACACCTTC. This translates into CASSAQGLDYGYTF.

The chain couples TRBV7-7 to TRBJ2-7, with D tentatively TRBD1 (6 bases). V lost 2 bases and J lost 3, with 14 bases in between. CDR3 length equals 15 residues. The germline V gene encodes CDR1 SSHAT and CDR2 FNYEAQ (reference sequence). The CDR3 DNA follows: TGTGCCAGCAGCTTAAGGGCAGGGGCGATCTACGAGCAGTACTTC. It translates to CASSLRAGAIYEQYF.

This clone was seen more than once but under ten times. The rearrangement joins TRBV4-2 to TRBJ1-6; D might be TRBD1 (5 bases). This CDR3 has 15 amino acids. V lost 0 bases and J 11 bases, leaving 14 bases between the germline ends. Germline V lookup: CDR1 LGHNA, CDR2 YNFKEQ. CDR3 nucleotide sequence: TGTGCCAGCAGCCAAGATTTGGAGGGGCGAGCACCCCTCCACTTT. Its protein product is CASSQDLEGRAPLHF.

The chain combines TRBV2 with TRBJ1-2; a possible D gene is TRBD1 (5 bases). V was clipped by 5 bases and J by 5 bases, with 12 bases between them. Germline-derived CDR1 and CDR2 are SNHLY and FYNNEI. The CDR3 has 13 residues. The CDR3 coding sequence is TGTGCCAGCAGTTCGACAGCTTCTTATGGCTACACCTTC. It encodes CASSSTASYGYTF.

The chain has TRBV19 and TRBJ1-5, with 7 bases that match TRBD1. CDR1 LNHDA and CDR2 SQIVND come from the germline V gene (reference sequence). V lost 5 bases to trimming and J lost 2 bases; unmatched junction nucleotides: 12. This CDR3 is 17 amino acids long. The CDR3 nucleotides are TGTGCCAGTAGTGTTAACAGGGGCCGCCAGGGCAATCAGCCCCAGCATTTT. This gives the protein CASSVNRGRQGNQPQHF.

The chain is built from TRBV6-1 and TRBJ2-7; D is perhaps TRBD1 (5 bases). Trimming removed 3 bases from V and 2 bases from J, with 8 bases in between. This CDR3 contains 13 residues. Germline CDR1 and CDR2: MNHNS and SASEGT. The CDR3 coding sequence is TGTGCCAGCAGTGATATAGGGGCCTACGAGCAGTACTTC. This sequence encodes CASSDIGAYEQYF.

The rearrangement links TRBV11-2 to TRBJ1-1; the D gene is possibly TRBD1 (5 bases). Trimming shortened V by 2 bases and J by 4 bases, and 14 bases separated the two germline ends. The CDR3 has 15 residues. Per the germline V gene, CDR1 is SGHAT and CDR2 is FQNNGV. CDR3 residues: CASSLLPKGATEAFF. The CDR3 nucleotides read TGTGCCAGCAGCTTACTTCCCAAAGGGGCCACTGAAGCTTTCTTT.

The V and J genes are TRBV7-9 and TRBJ2-1; D may be TRBD2 (5 bases). The CDR3 is 12 amino acids. Trimming shortened V by 3 bases and J by 6 bases, and 6 bases separated the two germline ends. CDR1 is SEHNR and CDR2 is FQNEAQ in the germline V gene (reference sequence). CDR3 protein: CASSLDFNEQFF. The CDR3 DNA is TGTGCCAGCAGCTTGGACTTCAATGAGCAGTTCTTC. Full variable domain (missing parts from reference TRBV7-9 and TRBJ2-1): DTGVSQNPRHKITKRGQNVTFRCDPISEHNRLYWYRQTLGQGPEFLTYFQNEAQLEKSRLLSDRFSAERPKGSFSTLEIQRTEQGDSAMYLCASSLDFNEQFFGPGTRLTVL.

The rearrangement uses TRBV6-1 and TRBJ1-1; D may be TRBD1 (5 bases). This CDR3 comprises 14 residues. V lost 3 bases and J lost 1, with 9 bases in between. The germline V gene has CDR1 MNHNS and CDR2 SASEGT. For the CDR3, the DNA is TGTGCCAGCAGTGACAGGGTCCCGAACACTGAAGCTTTCTTT. Protein: CASSDRVPNTEAFF.

The chain links TRBV5-1 to TRBJ2-3, with unresolved D. Looked up from germline, CDR1 is SGHRS and CDR2 is YFSETQ. This CDR3 is built from 14 residues. The germline V and J ends were trimmed by 6 bases and 2 bases, with 13 bases remaining between them. This chain's CDR3 is CASKTERTTDTQYF. The CDR3 DNA follows: TGCGCCAGCAAAACTGAGCGAACCACAGATACGCAGTATTTT.

This rearrangement joins TRBV7-2 to TRBJ2-6; D remains unclear. CDR1 is SGHTA, CDR2 FQGNSA, per germline. Deletions cut 2 bases from V and 2 bases from J, with 7 bases between. CDR3 length: 15 amino acids. CDR3 amino acids: CASSLWAAGANVLTF. The CDR3 nucleotides read TGTGCCAGCAGCTTATGGGCTGCTGGGGCCAACGTCCTGACTTTC.

This clone has just one count. V usage is TRBV5-6 and J usage is TRBJ1-1; 9 nucleotides match TRBD1. Germline CDR1 SGHDT, CDR2 YYEEEE. The V gene end was trimmed by 4 bases and the J gene end by 0 bases; junction bases not matched to a gene: 7. This CDR3 region has 16 residues. The CDR3 reads CASSPQQGALNTEAFF. The CDR3 DNA sequence: TGTGCCAGCAGCCCGCAACAGGGGGCACTGAACACTGAAGCTTTCTTT.

This chain links TRBV5-4 with TRBJ2-1; 11 nucleotides line up with TRBD2. Germline V gene lookup returns CDR1 SGHNT and CDR2 YYREEE (reference sequence). With 5 bases clipped from V and 6 bases from J, the junction kept 4 bases outside the gene matches. The CDR3 is made up of 14 amino acids. CDR3 in DNA: TGTGCCAGCAGGGCGGGACTAGCGGTCAATGAGCAGTTCTTC. It codes for CASRAGLAVNEQFF. The variable domain in full, completed from reference TRBV5-4 and TRBJ2-1, reads ETGVTQSPTHLIKTRGQQVTLRCSSQSGHNTVSWYQQALGQGPQFIFQYYREEENGRGNFPPRFSGLQFPNYSSELNVNALELDDSALYLCASRAGLAVNEQFFGPGTRLTVL.

The chain has TRBV6-1 and TRBJ1-5, with 8 bases lining up with TRBD1. This CDR3 is built from 13 residues. CDR1 and CDR2 from the germline V gene are MNHNS and SASEGT. Trimming removed 11 bases from V and 3 bases from J; junction bases left unmatched: 6. CDR3 region: CAARQGYNQPQHF. The CDR3, as DNA: TGTGCCGCCAGACAGGGGTACAATCAGCCCCAGCATTTT.

V gene TRBV18 combines with J gene TRBJ2-3, with 9 bases aligning to TRBD2. The V and J ends lost 2 bases and 0 bases, in that order; junction bases with no gene match: 6. The CDR3 has 17 amino acids. CDR1 and CDR2 (germline): KGHSH, LQKENI. CDR3 sequence: CASSPGVLAGSTDTQYF. The CDR3 DNA reads as TGTGCCAGCTCACCAGGGGTGCTAGCGGGGAGCACAGATACGCAGTATTTT.

CDR3 sequence reads: CASLPWGHTEAFF. In DNA, the CDR3 is TGTGCCAGCCTTCCCTGGGGGCACACTGAAGCTTTCTTT. The rearrangement links TRBV27 to TRBJ1-1, with D possibly TRBD1 on 6 matching bases. The CDR3 length is 13 residues. V was cut by 8 bases and J by 3 bases, with 13 bases left in between. Germline CDR1 MNHEY, CDR2 SMNVEV (reference sequence).

V gene TRBV5-4 combines with J gene TRBJ1-3; weak D call: TRBD1 (5 bases). Germline lookup yields CDR1 SGHNT and CDR2 YYREEE (reference sequence). This CDR3 has 14 residues. Trimming stripped 6 bases from V and 4 bases from J, with 14 bases between. CDR3 protein: CASNAGGAGNTIYF. In DNA, the CDR3 is TGTGCCAGCAACGCGGGGGGTGCCGGAAACACCATATATTTT.

The chain is built from TRBV6-1 and TRBJ2-7; D is undetermined. Looked up from germline, CDR1 is MNHNS and CDR2 is SASEGT. The CDR3 consists of 14 residues. Between the trimmed V and J ends, which lost 7 bases and 2 bases, there was a span of 15 bases. CDR3 sequence: CASTRNSPPYEQYF. CDR3 sequence (DNA): TGTGCCAGCACGCGCAATTCACCGCCCTACGAGCAGTACTTC.

V and J are TRBV6-1 and TRBJ1-4; D uncertain. V lost 2 bases and J lost 10, with 20 bases in between. This CDR3 region has 16 residues. In germline, CDR1 is MNHNS, CDR2 SASEGT. CDR3 amino acids: CASSETATNRFGKLFF. CDR3 DNA sequence: TGTGCCAGCAGTGAAACGGCGACAAATCGTTTCGGAAAACTGTTTTTT.